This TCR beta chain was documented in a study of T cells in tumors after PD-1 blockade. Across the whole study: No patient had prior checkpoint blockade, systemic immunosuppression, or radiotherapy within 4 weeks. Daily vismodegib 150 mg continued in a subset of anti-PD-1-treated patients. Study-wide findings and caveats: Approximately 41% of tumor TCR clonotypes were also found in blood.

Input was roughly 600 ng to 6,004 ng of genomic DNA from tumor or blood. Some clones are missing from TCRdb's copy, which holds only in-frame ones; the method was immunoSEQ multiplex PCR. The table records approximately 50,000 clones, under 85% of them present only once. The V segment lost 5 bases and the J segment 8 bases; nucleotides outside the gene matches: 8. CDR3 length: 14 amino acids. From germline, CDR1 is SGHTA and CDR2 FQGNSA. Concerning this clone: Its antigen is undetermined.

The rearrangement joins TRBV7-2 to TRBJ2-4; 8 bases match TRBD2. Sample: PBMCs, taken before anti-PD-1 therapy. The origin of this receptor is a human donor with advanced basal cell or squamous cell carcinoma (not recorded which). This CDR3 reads CASSPSGGPYIQYF. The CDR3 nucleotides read TGTGCCAGCAGCCCGAGCGGGGGACCGTACATTCAGTACTTC.